This T cell receptor beta chain was recovered during a study of glioma-infiltrating T cells. Study-wide context: Presurgical dexamethasone in glioma patients lasted six or fewer days. Blood libraries targeted 4.5- to 10-fold coverage of 750,000 to 1,000,000 T cells.

Using RNA template, CDR3s of TCR alpha and beta were amplified with iRepertoire arm-PCR. From the multiplex PCR reads, TCRdb called clonotypes with MiXCR, one entry per CDR3 protein. Here the sample spans 300,000 to 400,000 distinct CDR3 sequences, around 45% being singletons. There are 14 residues in the CDR3. CDR1 MNHNS and CDR2 SASEGT come from the germline V gene. V lost 6 bases to trimming and J lost 4 bases, with 14 bases between them. This clonotype has ten or more counts. The antigen is undetermined. Whole-study findings and limits: Above-expected tissue-blood divergence occurred in all gliomas, most in low-grade ones.

The sequenced material came from glioma tissue, nonneoplastic brain tissue, or PBMCs (not recorded which). V gene TRBV6-1 combines with J gene TRBJ2-3, with D unclear. The TCR sequence derives from a human donor with low-grade glioma or glioblastoma, undergoing nonglioma brain surgery, or in good health (not recorded which). CDR3 amino acids: CASRSPINADTQYF. CDR3 sequence (DNA): TGTGCCAGCAGAAGTCCGATAAACGCAGATACGCAGTATTTT.